Reported below is one T cell receptor beta chain. Its cognate antigen has yet to be identified. The record has no base qualities; no much larger clone is one base away. These data belong to a study of shared clonotypes between healthy human individuals (dated by TCRdb to the early 2020s). Background for the entire study: A couple of women and three men aged 18 to 49 years were included in the cohort. For each donor, CD4 naive and CD4 memory were each given three plates, CD8 naive was given two plates, and CD8 memory was given one plate. To estimate repertoire size and how much clonotypes are shared between individuals, the study performed deep sequencing of blood TCR repertoires from about 5 healthy adults. Libraries were prepared and TCR repertoires were sequenced by different laboratories using diverse techniques, in order to increase sequencing depth and limit assay-specific biases. Leukapheresis yielded between about 0.94 and 9 billion PBMCs per donor.

V is trimmed back by 4 bases and J by 9 bases, and the junction contains 10 bases that no gene match accounts for. From cysteine to phenylalanine, the CDR3 is 15 amino acids long. Only CDR3 DNA is held: 45 bases, read in frame from base 1. CDR1 SNHLY and CDR2 FYNNEI were looked up in the germline V gene. Healthy HIV-negative adults with no recently reported acute infections or vaccinations were included as donors. Every donor was a Caucasian adult residing in Nashville, Tennessee, USA. CD4+ T cells were enriched by magnetic negative selection; naive cells were then positively selected on CD45RA, and the negative fraction formed the memory subset. After blood collection by leukapheresis, PBMCs were isolated using Ficoll-Histopaque density gradient centrifugation and then cryopreserved in the vapor phase of liquid nitrogen. Analytical flow cytometry was used to check the purity and quantity of every magnetically sorted T cell population. Genomic DNA was isolated from every sorted fraction and measured by UV absorbance on a Nanodrop 2000c.

General study outcomes and caveats: Compared with non-shared clonotypes, clonotypes shared by all four sorted-subset donors had higher generation probabilities. Around 5% of naive CD4, around 4% of naive CD8, 2% to 2.5% of memory CD4, and approximately 0.4% of memory CD8 clonotypes were shared across several donors. The small number of donors limited the genetic and exposure-history diversity represented. Sampling was restricted to blood, and TCR repertoires in tissue are likely to differ from TCR repertoires in blood. Incomplete sequencing was indicated by rarefaction of sorted-subset datasets, despite the large sequencing depth. Naive subsets generally had larger estimated clonotype richness than memory subsets did. Pairwise subsampling led to the expectation that sequencing depth would affect the degree of clonotype sharing among donors.

Using the deep immunoSEQ assay, multiplex PCR amplified TCR CDR3 regions from genomic DNA. Extracted genomic DNA from each cell subset was distributed evenly across all wells of several immunoSEQ 96-well plates, and each plate was treated as a replicate. For sorted subsets, each replicate PCR was loaded with 150 to 250 ng genomic DNA, equivalent to approximately 33,000 T cell genomes. Purified libraries were measured with a Qubit 3.0 fluorometer, size-checked on a Bioanalyzer 2100, and measured again with the KAPA Library Quantification kit. A separate single-read 150-cycle Illumina NextSeq 550 flow cell was used to sequence each immunoSEQ 96-well plate. Under the source paper's analysis protocol: Because the immunoSEQ output held only junctional sequences and lacked quality scores, the filtering could not match the filtering applied to full-length reads. Sequences were annotated with PyIR, a Python wrapper for IgBLAST v1.9, using IMGT germline references to assign V/J genes and CDR3. Any read was removed if the V/J assignment was weak (E-value above 1e-6), the CDR3 was missing, or the read contained stop codons, out-of-frame junctions, or ambiguous translated residues. V3J clonotypes were defined as sequences sharing an identical inferred V gene, J gene, and CDR3 amino acid sequence. Percentage overlap between repertoires was calculated by dividing the number of shared unique clonotypes by the size of the smaller repertoire. Three approaches were used to assess repertoire richness: RTK rarefaction, the Chao1 estimator, and Recon v2.1 estimates of unobserved clonotypes. OLGA was used to compute generation probabilities for all TCRbeta clonotypes that the gDNA method yielded from a few donors. TCRdb mirrors the immuneACCESS table, restricted to in-frame sequences. Some clones are absent from its copies; in checked studies, under half trace to an unresolved V gene, and the reason for the others is unknown. That table is the source of V, J and clone size, and D and trimming were worked out from the DNA. The sample table contains some 2,500,000 clones; only one count was recorded for 93% of them. Around 0.4% of the sample belongs to the ten largest clones.

The V and J genes are TRBV2 and TRBJ2-1; the junction holds 9 bases that match TRBD1. The source material was naive CD4+ T cells from PBMCs. The cell subset or site label, read with the paper, signifies: CD45RA+ positively selected. The TCR originated in a man younger than 35 in good health. Some clones in this sample may be carry-over from other donors' samples. CDR3 region: CASSGGTGKGSEQFF. The base sequence is TGTGCCAGCAGTGGGGGGACAGGGAAGGGTTCTGAGCAGTTCTTC.